This T cell receptor beta chain was recorded in a study of cytomegalovirus exposure and HLA in healthy donors. PCR involved 60 Vbeta and 13 Jbeta primers. Repertoires were generated with immunoSEQ multiplex PCR, while TCRdb's copy carries only in-frame clones and drops some. Among under 200,000 clones listed, around 80% were seen once. Only a few counts were recorded for this clone. The CDR3 consists of 14 residues. CDR1 is SGHDN, CDR2 FVKESK, per germline. Trimming cost V 0 bases and J 8 bases, with 13 bases left between them. The chain carries TRBV14 and TRBJ1-1; a weak D match, TRBD1 (6 bases). The specimen was PBMCs. The sequence was collected from a woman between 18 and 29 years old in good health and CMV-seronegative. Here the CDR3 DNA reads TGTGCCAGCAGCCAAGATTTGAGGCAGGGGGAAGCTTTCTTT. Residues: CASSQDLRQGEAFF. Together with reference TRBV14 and TRBJ1-1, the CDR3 gives the full variable domain: EAGVTQFPSHSVIEKGQTVTLRCDPISGHDNLYWYRRVMGKEIKFLLHFVKESKQDESGMPNNRFLAERTGGTYSTLKVQPAELEDSGVYFCASSQDLRQGEAFFGQGTRLTVV.